This T cell receptor beta chain was found in a study of OX40 agonist ivuxolimab in advanced cancers. Looked up from germline, CDR1 is LNHDA and CDR2 is SQIVND (reference sequence). V lost 0 bases to trimming and J lost 3 bases; unmatched junction nucleotides: 8. The CDR3 is made up of 17 amino acids. Repertoires were generated with immunoSEQ multiplex PCR, while TCRdb's copy carries only in-frame clones and drops some. Of 70,000 to 85,000 clones detected, roughly 87% appear once; the ten largest clones hold about 1.3%. Samples were taken at baseline and on day 1 of cycles 4 and 7. The receptor's source is an adult with an advanced solid tumor such as melanoma, head and neck, liver or kidney cancer. The genes are TRBV19 and TRBJ2-3; 8 positions agree with TRBD2. Specimen: CD4+ or CD8+ T cells sorted from blood, collected in a trial of the OX40 agonist ivuxolimab. The CDR3 reads CASSIEMTSAGTDTQYF. The CDR3 nucleotides read TGTGCCAGTAGTATAGAAATGACTAGCGCAGGAACAGATACGCAGTATTTT.